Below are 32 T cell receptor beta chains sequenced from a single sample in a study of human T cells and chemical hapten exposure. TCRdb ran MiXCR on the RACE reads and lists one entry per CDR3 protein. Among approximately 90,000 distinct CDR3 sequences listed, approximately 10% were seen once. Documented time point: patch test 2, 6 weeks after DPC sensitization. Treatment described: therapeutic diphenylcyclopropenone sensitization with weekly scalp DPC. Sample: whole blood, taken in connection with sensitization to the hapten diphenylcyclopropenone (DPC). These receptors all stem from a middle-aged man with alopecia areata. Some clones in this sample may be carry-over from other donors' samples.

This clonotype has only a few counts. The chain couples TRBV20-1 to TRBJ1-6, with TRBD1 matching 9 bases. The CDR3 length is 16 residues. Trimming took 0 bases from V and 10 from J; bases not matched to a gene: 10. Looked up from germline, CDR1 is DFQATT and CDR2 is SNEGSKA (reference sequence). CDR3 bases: TGCAGTGCTAGAGAAGTACAGGGGGCGATAGGATCACCCCTCCACTTT. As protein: CSAREVQGAIGSPLHF.

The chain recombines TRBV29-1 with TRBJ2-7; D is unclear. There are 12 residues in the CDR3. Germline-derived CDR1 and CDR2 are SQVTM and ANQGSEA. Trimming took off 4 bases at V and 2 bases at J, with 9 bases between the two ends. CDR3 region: CSVVSDPYEQYF. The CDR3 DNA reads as TGCAGCGTTGTAAGTGATCCCTACGAGCAGTACTTC.

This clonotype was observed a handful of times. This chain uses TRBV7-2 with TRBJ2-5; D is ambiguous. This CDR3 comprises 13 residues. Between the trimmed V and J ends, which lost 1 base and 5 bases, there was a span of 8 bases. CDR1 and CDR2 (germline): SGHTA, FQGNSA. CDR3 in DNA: TGTGCCAGCAGCTTAGTCCGATGGGAGACCCAGTACTTC. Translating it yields CASSLVRWETQYF.

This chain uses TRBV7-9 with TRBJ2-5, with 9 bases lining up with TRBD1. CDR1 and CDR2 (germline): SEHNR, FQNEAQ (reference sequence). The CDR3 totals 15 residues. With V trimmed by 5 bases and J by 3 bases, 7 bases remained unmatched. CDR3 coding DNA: TGTGCCAGCAGCGGGGGACAGGGCGGAAAAGAGACCCAGTACTTC. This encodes CASSGGQGGKETQYF.

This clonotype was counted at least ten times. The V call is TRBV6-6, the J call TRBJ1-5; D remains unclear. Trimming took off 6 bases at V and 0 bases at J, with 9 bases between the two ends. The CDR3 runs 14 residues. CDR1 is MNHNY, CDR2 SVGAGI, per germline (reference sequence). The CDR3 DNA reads TGTGCCAGCAGCGAGGCGTATAGCAATCAGCCCCAGCATTTT. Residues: CASSEAYSNQPQHF.

The CDR3 coding sequence is TGTGCCAGCAGACTCCAGGGGGCCTTGAGCTCACCCCTCCACTTT. This gives the protein CASRLQGALSSPLHF. The chain uses TRBV28 and TRBJ1-6, with 8 bases matching TRBD1. Germline V gene sequence: CDR1 MDHEN, CDR2 SYDVKM. V lost 6 bases to trimming and J lost 10 bases; unmatched junction nucleotides: 11. CDR3 size: 15 residues.

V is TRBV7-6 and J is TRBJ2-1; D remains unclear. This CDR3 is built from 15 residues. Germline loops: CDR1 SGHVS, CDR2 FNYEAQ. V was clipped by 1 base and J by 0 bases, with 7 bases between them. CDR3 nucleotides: TGTGCCAGCAGCTTAGTTCCAGTCTCCTACAATGAGCAGTTCTTC. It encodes CASSLVPVSYNEQFF.

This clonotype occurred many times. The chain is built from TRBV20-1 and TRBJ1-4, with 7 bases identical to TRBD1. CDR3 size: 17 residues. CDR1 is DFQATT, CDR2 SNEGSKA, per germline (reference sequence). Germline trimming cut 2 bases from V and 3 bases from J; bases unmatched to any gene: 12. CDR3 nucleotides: TGCAGTGCTAGAAATAGGGGGACAGCTCGAGCTAATGAAAAACTGTTTTTT. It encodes CSARNRGTARANEKLFF.

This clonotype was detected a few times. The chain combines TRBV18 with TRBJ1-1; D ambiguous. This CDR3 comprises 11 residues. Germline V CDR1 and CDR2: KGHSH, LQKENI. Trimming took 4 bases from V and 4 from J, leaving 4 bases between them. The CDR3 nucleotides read TGTGCCAGCTCACTTAGCACTGAAGCTTTCTTT. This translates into CASSLSTEAFF.

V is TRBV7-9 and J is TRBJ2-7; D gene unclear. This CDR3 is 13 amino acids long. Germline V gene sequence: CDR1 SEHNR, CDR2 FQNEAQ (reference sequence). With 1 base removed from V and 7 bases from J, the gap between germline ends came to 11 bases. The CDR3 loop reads CASSLEVGWEQYV. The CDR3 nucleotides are TGTGCCAGCAGCTTAGAGGTCGGTTGGGAGCAGTACGTC.

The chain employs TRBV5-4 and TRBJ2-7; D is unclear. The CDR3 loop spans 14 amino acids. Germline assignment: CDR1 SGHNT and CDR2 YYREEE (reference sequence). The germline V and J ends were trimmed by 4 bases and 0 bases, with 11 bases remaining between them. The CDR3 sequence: CASSRTGSSYEQYV. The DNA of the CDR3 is TGTGCCAGCAGCCGAACGGGTAGCTCCTACGAGCAGTACGTC.

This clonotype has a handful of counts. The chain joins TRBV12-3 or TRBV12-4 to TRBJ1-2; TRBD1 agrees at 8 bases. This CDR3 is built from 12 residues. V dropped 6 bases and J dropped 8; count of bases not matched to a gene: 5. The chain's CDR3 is CASRQGVWGYTF. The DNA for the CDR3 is TGTGCCAGCAGACAGGGGGTATGGGGCTACACCTTC.

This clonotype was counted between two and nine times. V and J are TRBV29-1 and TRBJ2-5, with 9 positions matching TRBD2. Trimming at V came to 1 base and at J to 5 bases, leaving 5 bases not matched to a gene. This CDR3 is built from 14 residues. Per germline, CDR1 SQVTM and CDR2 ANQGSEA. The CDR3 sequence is CSVEGGRGSETQYF. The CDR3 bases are TGCAGCGTTGAAGGCGGGAGGGGATCGGAGACCCAGTACTTC.

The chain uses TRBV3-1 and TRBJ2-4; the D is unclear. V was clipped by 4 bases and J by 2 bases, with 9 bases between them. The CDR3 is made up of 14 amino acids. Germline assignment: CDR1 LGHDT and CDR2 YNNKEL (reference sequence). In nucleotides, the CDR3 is TGTGCCAGCAGCCGAATGGGATCCAAAAACATTCAGTACTTC. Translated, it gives CASSRMGSKNIQYF.

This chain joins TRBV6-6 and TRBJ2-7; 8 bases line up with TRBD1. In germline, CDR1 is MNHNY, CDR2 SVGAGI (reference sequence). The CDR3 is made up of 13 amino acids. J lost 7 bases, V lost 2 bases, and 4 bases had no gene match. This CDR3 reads CASSYAGGGEQYV. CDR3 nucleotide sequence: TGTGCCAGCAGTTACGCAGGGGGCGGGGAGCAGTACGTC.

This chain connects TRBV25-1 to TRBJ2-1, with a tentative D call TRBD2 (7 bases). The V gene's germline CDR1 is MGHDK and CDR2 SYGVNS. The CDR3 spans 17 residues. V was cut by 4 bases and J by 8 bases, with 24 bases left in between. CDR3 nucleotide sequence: TGTGCCAGCAGTGCCATCCCGGGGGGCAGGGGCGCCCATGAGCAGTTCTTC. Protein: CASSAIPGGRGAHEQFF. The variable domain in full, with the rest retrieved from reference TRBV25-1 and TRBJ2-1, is EADIYQTPRYLVIGTGKKITLECSQTMGHDKMYWYQQDPGMELHLIHYSYGVNSTEKGDLSSESTVSRIRTEHFPLTLESARPSHTSQYLCASSAIPGGRGAHEQFFGPGTRLTVL.

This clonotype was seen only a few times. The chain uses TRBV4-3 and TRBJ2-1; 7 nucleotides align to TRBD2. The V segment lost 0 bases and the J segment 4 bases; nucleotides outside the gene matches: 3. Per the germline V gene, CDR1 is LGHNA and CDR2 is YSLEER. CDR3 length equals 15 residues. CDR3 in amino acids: CASSQEGLSYNEQFF. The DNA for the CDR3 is TGCGCCAGCAGCCAAGAGGGACTATCTTACAATGAGCAGTTCTTC.

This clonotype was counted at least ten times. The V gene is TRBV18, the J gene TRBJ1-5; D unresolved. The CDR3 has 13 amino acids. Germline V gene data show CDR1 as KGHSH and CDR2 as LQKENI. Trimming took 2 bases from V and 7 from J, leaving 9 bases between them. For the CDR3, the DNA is TGTGCCAGCTCACCATCTGAGAAGCAGCCCCAGCATTTT. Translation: CASSPSEKQPQHF. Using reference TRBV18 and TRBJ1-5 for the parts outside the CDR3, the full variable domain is NAGVMQNPRHLVRRRGQEARLRCSPMKGHSHVYWYRQLPEEGLKFMVYLQKENIIDESGMPKERFSAEFPKEGPSILRIQQVVRGDSAAYFCASSPSEKQPQHFGDGTRLSIL.

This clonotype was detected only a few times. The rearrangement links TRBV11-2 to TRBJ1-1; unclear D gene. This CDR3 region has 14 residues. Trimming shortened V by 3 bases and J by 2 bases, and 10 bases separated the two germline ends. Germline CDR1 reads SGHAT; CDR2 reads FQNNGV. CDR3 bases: TGTGCCAGCAGCTTTCTTACGGGAAACACTGAAGCTTTCTTT. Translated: CASSFLTGNTEAFF. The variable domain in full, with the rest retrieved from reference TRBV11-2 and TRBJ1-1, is EAGVAQSPRYKIIEKRQSVAFWCNPISGHATLYWYQQILGQGPKLLIQFQNNGVVDDSQLPKDRFSAERLKGVDSTLKIQPAKLEDSAVYLCASSFLTGNTEAFFGQGTRLTVV.

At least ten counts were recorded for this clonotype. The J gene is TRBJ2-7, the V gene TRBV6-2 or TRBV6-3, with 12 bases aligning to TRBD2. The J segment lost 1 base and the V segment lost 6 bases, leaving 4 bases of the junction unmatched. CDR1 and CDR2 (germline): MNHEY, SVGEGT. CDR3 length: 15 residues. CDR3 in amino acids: CASRPGLAGSYEQYF. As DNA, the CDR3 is TGTGCCAGCAGACCCGGACTAGCGGGGTCCTACGAGCAGTACTTC.

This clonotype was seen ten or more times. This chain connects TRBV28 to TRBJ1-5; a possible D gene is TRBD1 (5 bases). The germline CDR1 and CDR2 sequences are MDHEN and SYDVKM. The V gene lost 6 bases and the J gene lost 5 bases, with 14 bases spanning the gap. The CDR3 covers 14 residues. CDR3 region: CASSPTEGYQPQHF. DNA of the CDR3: TGTGCCAGCAGCCCGACAGAGGGGTATCAGCCCCAGCATTTT.

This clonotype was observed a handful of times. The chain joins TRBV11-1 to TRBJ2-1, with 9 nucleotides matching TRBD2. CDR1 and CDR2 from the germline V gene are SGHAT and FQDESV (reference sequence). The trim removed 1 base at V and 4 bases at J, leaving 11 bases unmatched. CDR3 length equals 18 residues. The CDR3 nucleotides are TGTGCCAGCAGCTTAGAAGGGTCAGGACTAGCGAAATACAATGAGCAGTTCTTC. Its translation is CASSLEGSGLAKYNEQFF.

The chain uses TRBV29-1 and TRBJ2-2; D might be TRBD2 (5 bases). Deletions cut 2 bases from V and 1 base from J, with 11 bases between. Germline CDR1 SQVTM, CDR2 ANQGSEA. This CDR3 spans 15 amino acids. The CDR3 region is CSVETMAGNTGELFF. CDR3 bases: TGCAGCGTTGAAACTATGGCGGGGAACACCGGGGAGCTGTTTTTT.

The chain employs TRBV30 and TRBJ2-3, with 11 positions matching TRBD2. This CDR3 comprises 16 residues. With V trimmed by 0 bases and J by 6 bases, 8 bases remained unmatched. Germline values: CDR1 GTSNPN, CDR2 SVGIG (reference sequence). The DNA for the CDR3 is TGTGCCTGGAGTGTACTGGTAGCGGGAGGGGAGGATACGCAGTATTTT. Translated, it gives CAWSVLVAGGEDTQYF.

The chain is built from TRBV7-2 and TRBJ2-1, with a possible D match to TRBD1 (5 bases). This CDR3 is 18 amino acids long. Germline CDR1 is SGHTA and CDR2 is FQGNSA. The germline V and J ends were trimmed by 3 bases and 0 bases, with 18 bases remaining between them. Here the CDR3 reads CASSFRQGPTVSYNEQFF. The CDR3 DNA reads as TGTGCCAGCAGCTTTCGGCAGGGCCCCACAGTCTCCTACAATGAGCAGTTCTTC.

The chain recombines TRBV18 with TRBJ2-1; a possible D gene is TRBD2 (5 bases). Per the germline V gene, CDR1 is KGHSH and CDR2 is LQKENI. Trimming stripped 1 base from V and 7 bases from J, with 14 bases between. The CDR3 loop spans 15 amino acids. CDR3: CASSPRMESGNEQFF. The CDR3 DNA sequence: TGTGCCAGCTCACCACGGATGGAATCGGGGAATGAGCAGTTCTTC.

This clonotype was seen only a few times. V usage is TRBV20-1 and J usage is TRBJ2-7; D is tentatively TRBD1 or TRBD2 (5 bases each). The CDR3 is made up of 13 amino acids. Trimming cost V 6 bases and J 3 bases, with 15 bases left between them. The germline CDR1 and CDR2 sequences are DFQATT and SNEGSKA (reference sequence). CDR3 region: CSAMRVGDYEQYV. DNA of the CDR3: TGCAGTGCAATGAGGGTAGGGGACTACGAGCAGTACGTC.

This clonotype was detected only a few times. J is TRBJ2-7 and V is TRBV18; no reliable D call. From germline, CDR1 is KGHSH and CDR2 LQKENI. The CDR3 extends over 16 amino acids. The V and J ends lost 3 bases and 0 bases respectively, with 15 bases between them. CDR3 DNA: TGTGCCAGCTCACCGAAGGAACAGAGGATCTCCTACGAGCAGTACTTC. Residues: CASSPKEQRISYEQYF. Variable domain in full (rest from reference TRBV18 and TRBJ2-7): NAGVMQNPRHLVRRRGQEARLRCSPMKGHSHVYWYRQLPEEGLKFMVYLQKENIIDESGMPKERFSAEFPKEGPSILRIQQVVRGDSAAYFCASSPKEQRISYEQYFGPGTRLTVT.

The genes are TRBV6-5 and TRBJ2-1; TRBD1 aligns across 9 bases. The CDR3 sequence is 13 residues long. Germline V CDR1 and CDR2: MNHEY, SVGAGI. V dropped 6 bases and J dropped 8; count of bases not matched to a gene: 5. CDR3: CASRGTGKDEQFF. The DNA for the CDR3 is TGTGCCAGCAGGGGGACAGGGAAGGATGAGCAGTTCTTC.

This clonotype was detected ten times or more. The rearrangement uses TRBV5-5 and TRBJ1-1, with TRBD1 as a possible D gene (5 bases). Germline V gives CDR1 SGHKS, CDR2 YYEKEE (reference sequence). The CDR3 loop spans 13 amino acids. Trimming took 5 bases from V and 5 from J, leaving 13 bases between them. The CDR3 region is CASSREWGTEAFF. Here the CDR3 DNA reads TGTGCCAGCAGTCGAGAGTGGGGGACTGAAGCTTTCTTT.

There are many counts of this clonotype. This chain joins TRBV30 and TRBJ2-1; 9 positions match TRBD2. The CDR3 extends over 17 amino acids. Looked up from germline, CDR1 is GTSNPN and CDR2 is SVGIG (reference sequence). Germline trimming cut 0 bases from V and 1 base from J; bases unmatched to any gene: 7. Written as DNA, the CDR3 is TGTGCCTGGAGTGTTCTAGCGGGGCGACGGTCCTACAATGAGCAGTTCTTC. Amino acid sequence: CAWSVLAGRRSYNEQFF.

CDR3 in DNA: TGTGCCAGCAGCTCCCAGGACGGCAATCAGCCCCAGCATTTT. It encodes CASSSQDGNQPQHF. The genes are TRBV7-2 and TRBJ1-5; D unclear. Between the trimmed V and J ends, which lost 4 bases and 2 bases, there was a span of 9 bases. The V gene's germline CDR1 is SGHTA and CDR2 FQGNSA. The length of the CDR3 is 14 residues.